A single sample gave rise to the 10 T cell receptor beta chains below, sequenced in a study of early T cells in non-severe SARS-CoV-2 infection. TCRdb re-called the 5' RACE reads through MiXCR, storing one row per CDR3 protein. The table has tens of thousands of distinct CDR3 sequences, roughly 13% seen once. The sample comprised whole blood. The receptors come from an adult who was a healthcare worker with PCR-confirmed SARS-CoV-2 infection or an uninfected control (not recorded which).

This clonotype was recorded many times. The V gene is TRBV20-1, the J gene TRBJ2-1, with D possibly TRBD2 on 9 matching bases. Germline CDR1 and CDR2: DFQATT and SNEGSKA (reference sequence). The CDR3 covers 18 residues. Trimming pared 5 bases from V and 9 bases from J, leaving 32 bases between. The CDR3 coding sequence is TGCAGTGCTTCCAAGACAGGGGATGGCGGGAGGGCCACTCGTGAGCAGTTCTTC. Translating it yields CSASKTGDGGRATREQFF.

This chain uses TRBV28 with TRBJ2-7, with no clear D. Deletions cut 6 bases from V and 4 bases from J, with 10 bases between. The CDR3 contains 12 residues. Germline V CDR1 and CDR2: MDHEN, SYDVKM. The CDR3 nucleotides read TGTGCCAGCAGCTTCCAGAATTACGAGCAGTACTTC. It translates to CASSFQNYEQYF.

This clonotype has a count of ten or more. The chain uses TRBV7-3 and TRBJ2-3; TRBD1 aligns across 8 bases. The CDR3 is 15 amino acids. J lost 3 bases, V lost 5 bases, and 7 bases had no gene match. Per the germline V gene, CDR1 is SGHTA and CDR2 is FQGTGA. CDR3 nucleotide sequence: TGTGCCAGCAGCCCCGACAGGGGTTATACAGATACGCAGTATTTT. Amino acid sequence: CASSPDRGYTDTQYF.

The CDR3 loop reads CASSLAGSTGELFF. The CDR3 DNA reads TGCGCCAGCAGCTTGGCGGGGTCCACCGGGGAGCTGTTTTTT. The chain has TRBV5-1 and TRBJ2-2, with a possible D match to TRBD2 (5 bases). The V and J ends lost 0 bases and 4 bases respectively, with 7 bases between them. The CDR3 covers 14 residues. Germline CDR1 SGHRS, CDR2 YFSETQ.

This rearrangement joins TRBV5-1 to TRBJ2-1; no reliable D call. The CDR3 contains 13 residues. Germline values: CDR1 SGHRS, CDR2 YFSETQ. The ends were cut back, 3 bases at V and 2 bases at J, with 6 bases in the middle. The CDR3 DNA is TGCGCCAGCAGCTCGGGCACCTACAATGAGCAGTTCTTC. Translating gives CASSSGTYNEQFF.

This clonotype rates as medium-sized. The V call is TRBV29-1, the J call TRBJ2-5; 7 nucleotides line up with TRBD2. Per the germline V gene, CDR1 is SQVTM and CDR2 is ANQGSEA. This CDR3 has 12 residues. With V trimmed by 7 bases and J by 2 bases, 4 bases remained unmatched. The CDR3 loop is CSGGEGQETQYF. The CDR3 DNA reads TGCAGCGGAGGGGAGGGGCAAGAGACCCAGTACTTC. The full variable domain, its missing parts supplied by reference TRBV29-1 and TRBJ2-5, is SAVISQKPSRDICQRGTSLTIQCQVDSQVTMMFWYRQQPGQSLTLIATANQGSEATYESGFVIDKFPISRPNLTFSTLTVSNMSPEDSSIYLCSGGEGQETQYFGPGTRLLVL.

This clonotype occurred a few times. The V call is TRBV3-1, the J call TRBJ1-3, with D possibly being TRBD1 (5 bases). Between the trimmed V and J ends, which lost 4 bases and 0 bases, there was a span of 13 bases. Germline V CDR1 and CDR2: LGHDT, YNNKEL (reference sequence). The CDR3 covers 16 residues. The CDR3 DNA is TGTGCCAGCAGCCCGGGACTCCCGAGCTCTGGAAACACCATATATTTT. This codes for CASSPGLPSSGNTIYF.

At least ten counts were recorded for this clonotype. The chain employs TRBV29-1 and TRBJ2-1; no reliable D call. Germline CDR1 is SQVTM and CDR2 is ANQGSEA. The CDR3 has 11 residues. Trimming removed 4 bases from V and 1 base from J, with 2 bases in between. In nucleotides, the CDR3 is TGCAGCGTTGGGTCCTACAATGAGCAGTTCTTC. Protein: CSVGSYNEQFF.

There are many counts of this clonotype. The chain carries TRBV29-1 and TRBJ2-1; no clear D. Germline V gene data show CDR1 as SQVTM and CDR2 as ANQGSEA. Trimming shortened V by 1 base and J by 2 bases, and 15 bases separated the two germline ends. CDR3 length: 16 residues. The CDR3 protein is CSVEGQGPRAYNEQFF. CDR3 bases: TGCAGCGTTGAAGGTCAAGGACCCAGAGCCTACAATGAGCAGTTCTTC.

This rearrangement joins TRBV7-3 to TRBJ2-2, with 11 bases matching TRBD1. The junction had 8 bases not matched to a gene; V was cut back by 4 bases and J by 7 bases. This CDR3 has 16 amino acids. Germline CDR1 is SGHTA and CDR2 is FQGTGA. CDR3 in amino acids: CASSYRDRGSLGELFF. The CDR3 bases are TGTGCCAGCAGCTATAGGGACAGGGGGTCCCTCGGGGAGCTGTTTTTT.